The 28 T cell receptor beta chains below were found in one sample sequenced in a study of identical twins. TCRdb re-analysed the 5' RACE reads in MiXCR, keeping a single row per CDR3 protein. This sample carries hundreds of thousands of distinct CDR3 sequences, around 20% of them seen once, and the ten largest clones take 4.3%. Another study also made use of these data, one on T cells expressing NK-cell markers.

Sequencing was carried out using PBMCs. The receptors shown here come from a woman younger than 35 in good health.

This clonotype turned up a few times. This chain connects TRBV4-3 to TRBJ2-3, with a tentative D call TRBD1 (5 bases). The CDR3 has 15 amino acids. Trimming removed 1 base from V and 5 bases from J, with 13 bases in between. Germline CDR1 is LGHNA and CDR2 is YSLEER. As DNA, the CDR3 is TGCGCCAGCAGCCAAGGTTCTTGGACACTAGATACGCAGTATTTT. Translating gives CASSQGSWTLDTQYF.

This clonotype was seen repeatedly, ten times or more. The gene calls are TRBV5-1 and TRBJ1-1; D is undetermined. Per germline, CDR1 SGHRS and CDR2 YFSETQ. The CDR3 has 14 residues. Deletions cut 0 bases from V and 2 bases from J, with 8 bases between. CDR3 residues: CASSLAVSNTEAFF. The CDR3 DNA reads TGCGCCAGCAGCTTGGCCGTGAGTAACACTGAAGCTTTCTTT.

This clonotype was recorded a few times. The CDR3 reads CASSFGTGRSYEQYF. In DNA form, the CDR3 reads TGCGCCAGCAGCTTTGGGACTGGGAGGTCCTACGAGCAGTACTTC. The V gene is TRBV5-1, the J gene TRBJ2-7; D is possibly TRBD2 (6 bases). The germline V and J ends were trimmed by 2 bases and 1 base, with 13 bases remaining between them. Per germline, CDR1 SGHRS and CDR2 YFSETQ. CDR3 size: 15 residues.

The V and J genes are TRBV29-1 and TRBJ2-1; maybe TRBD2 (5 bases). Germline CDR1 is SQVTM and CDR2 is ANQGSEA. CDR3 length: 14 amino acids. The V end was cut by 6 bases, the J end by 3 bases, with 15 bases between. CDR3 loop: CSVQPPAGYNEQFF. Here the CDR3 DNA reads TGCAGCGTCCAACCCCCGGCGGGCTACAATGAGCAGTTCTTC.

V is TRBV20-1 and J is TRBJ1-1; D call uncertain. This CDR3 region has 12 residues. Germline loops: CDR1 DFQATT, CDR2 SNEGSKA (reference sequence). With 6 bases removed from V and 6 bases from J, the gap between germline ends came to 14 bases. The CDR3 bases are TGCAGTGCGCCTGACCAGATTCCTGAAGCTTTCTTT. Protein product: CSAPDQIPEAFF.

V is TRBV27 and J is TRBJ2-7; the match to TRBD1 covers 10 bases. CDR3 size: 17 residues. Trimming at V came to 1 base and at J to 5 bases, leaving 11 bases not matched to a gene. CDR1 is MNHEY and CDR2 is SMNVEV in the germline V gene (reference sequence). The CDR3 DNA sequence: TGTGCCAGCAGTTTATACCCGGGACAGGGGTCTTTCCACGAGCAGTACTTC. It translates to CASSLYPGQGSFHEQYF.

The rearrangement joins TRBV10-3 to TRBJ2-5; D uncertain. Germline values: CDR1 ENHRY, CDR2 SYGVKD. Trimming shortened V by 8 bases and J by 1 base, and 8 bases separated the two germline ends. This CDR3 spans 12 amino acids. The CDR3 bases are TGTGCCATCCGTTCCTCCCAAGAGACCCAGTACTTC. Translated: CAIRSSQETQYF.

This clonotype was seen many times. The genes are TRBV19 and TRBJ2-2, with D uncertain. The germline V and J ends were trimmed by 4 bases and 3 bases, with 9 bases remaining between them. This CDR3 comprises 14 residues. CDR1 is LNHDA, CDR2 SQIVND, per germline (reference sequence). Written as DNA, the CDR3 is TGTGCCAGTAGTACCAACATGTACACCGGGGAGCTGTTTTTT. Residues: CASSTNMYTGELFF.

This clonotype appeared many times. The CDR3 DNA is TGCAGCGTTGAAGGGGGTTGGCTAGCGGATAACAATGAGCAGTTCTTC. Amino acids: CSVEGGWLADNNEQFF. The J gene is TRBJ2-1, the V gene TRBV29-1, with TRBD2 matching 7 bases. CDR3 length: 16 residues. Trimming took 1 base from V and 5 from J; bases not matched to a gene: 11. Germline CDR1 and CDR2: SQVTM and ANQGSEA.

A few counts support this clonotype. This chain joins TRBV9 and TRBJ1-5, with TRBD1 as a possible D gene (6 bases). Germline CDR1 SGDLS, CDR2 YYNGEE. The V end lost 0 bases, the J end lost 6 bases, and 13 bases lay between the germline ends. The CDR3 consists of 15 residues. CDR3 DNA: TGTGCCAGCAGCGTAGGGGGGGGCAGGGTTCAGCCCCAGCATTTT. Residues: CASSVGGGRVQPQHF.

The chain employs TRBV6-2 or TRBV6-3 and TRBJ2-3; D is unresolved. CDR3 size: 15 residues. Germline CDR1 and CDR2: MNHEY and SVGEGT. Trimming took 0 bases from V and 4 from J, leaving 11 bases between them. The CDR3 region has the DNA TGTGCCAGCAGTTACTCGCCTGCCCCCGCAGATACGCAGTATTTT. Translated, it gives CASSYSPAPADTQYF.

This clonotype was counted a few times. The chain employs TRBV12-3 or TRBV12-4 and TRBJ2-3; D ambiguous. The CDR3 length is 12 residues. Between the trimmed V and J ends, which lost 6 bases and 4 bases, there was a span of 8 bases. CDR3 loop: CASSCIPDTQYF. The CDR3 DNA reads TGTGCCAGCAGCTGTATCCCAGATACGCAGTATTTT.

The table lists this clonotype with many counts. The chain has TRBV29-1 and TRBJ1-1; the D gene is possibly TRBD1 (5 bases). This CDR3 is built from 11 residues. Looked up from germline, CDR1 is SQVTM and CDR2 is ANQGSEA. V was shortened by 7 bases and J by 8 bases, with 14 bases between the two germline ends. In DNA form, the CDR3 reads TGCAGCGCCGTGCCGGGACTGGAAGCTTTCTTT. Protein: CSAVPGLEAFF.

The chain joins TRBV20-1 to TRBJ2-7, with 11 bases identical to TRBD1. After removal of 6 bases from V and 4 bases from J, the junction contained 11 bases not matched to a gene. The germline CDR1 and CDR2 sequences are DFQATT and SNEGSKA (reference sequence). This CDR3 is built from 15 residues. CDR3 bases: TGCAGTGCAAACCCGAGGGACAGGGGGGTGTACGAGCAGTACTTC. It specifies CSANPRDRGVYEQYF.

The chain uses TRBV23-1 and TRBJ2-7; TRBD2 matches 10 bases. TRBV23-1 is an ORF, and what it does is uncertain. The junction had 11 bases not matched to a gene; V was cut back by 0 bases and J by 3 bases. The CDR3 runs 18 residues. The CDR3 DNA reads TGCGCCAGCAGTCAATCGTCGAGCGGGGGGGCGGACAACTACGAGCAGTACTTC. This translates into CASSQSSSGGADNYEQYF.

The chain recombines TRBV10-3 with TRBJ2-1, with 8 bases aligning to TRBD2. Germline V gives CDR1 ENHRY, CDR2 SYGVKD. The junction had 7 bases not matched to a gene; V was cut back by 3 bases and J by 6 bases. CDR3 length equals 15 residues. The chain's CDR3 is CAISDDGGRINEQFF. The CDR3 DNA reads TGTGCCATCAGTGATGATGGCGGGAGGATCAATGAGCAGTTCTTC.

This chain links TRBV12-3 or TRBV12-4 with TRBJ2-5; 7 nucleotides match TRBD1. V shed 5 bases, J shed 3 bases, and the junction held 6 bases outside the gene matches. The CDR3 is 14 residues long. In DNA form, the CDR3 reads TGTGCCAGCAGTCTCGGGACAGTAAAAGAGACCCAGTACTTC. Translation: CASSLGTVKETQYF.

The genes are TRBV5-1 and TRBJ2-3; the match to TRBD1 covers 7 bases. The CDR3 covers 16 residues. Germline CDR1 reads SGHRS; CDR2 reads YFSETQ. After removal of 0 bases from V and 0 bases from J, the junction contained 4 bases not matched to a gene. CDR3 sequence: CASSLAEGASTDTQYF. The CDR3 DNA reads TGCGCCAGCAGCTTGGCTGAGGGGGCCAGCACAGATACGCAGTATTTT.

In DNA form, the CDR3 reads TGTGCCACCAGCAGTCTGGATGGCTACACCTTC. Amino acids: CATSSLDGYTF. The chain is built from TRBV15 and TRBJ1-2; D is undetermined. Per the germline V gene, CDR1 is LNHNV and CDR2 is YYDKDF (reference sequence). The CDR3 extends over 11 amino acids. V was cut by 3 bases and J by 6 bases, with 5 bases left in between.

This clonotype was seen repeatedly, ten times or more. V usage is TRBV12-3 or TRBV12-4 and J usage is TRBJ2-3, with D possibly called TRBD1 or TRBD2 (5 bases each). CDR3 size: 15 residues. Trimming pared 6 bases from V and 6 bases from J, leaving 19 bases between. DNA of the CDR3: TGTGCCAGCAGGCACACCGGGACGGATCTGGATACGCAGTATTTT. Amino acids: CASRHTGTDLDTQYF.

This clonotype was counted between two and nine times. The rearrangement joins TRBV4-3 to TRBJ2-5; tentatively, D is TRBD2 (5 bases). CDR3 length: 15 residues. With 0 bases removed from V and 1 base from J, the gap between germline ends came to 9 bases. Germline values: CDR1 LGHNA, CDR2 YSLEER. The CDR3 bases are TGCGCCAGCAGCCAAGATCTAACTAGCCAAGAGACCCAGTACTTC. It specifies CASSQDLTSQETQYF.

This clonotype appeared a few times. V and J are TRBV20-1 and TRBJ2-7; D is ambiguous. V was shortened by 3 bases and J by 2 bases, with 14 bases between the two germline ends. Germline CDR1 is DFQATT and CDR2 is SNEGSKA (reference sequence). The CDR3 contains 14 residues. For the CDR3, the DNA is TGCAGTGCTAGTCAAGGGATTCGTGCCTACGAGCAGTACTTC. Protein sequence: CSASQGIRAYEQYF.

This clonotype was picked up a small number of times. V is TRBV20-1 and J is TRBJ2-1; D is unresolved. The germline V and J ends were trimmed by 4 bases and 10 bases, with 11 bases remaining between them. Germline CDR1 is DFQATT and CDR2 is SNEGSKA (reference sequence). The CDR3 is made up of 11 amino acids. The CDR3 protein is CSANELREQFF. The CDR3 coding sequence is TGCAGTGCTAATGAGCTCAGAGAGCAGTTCTTC.

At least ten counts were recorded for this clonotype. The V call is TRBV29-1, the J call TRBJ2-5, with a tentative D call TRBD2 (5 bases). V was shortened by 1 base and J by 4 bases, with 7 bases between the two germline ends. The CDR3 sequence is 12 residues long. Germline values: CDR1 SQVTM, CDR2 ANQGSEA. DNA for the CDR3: TGCAGCGTTGAAGGGAGGCGAGAGACCCAGTACTTC. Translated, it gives CSVEGRRETQYF.

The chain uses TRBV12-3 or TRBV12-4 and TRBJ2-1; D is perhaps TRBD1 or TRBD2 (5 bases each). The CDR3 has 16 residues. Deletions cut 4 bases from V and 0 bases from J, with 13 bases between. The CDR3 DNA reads TGTGCCAGCAGTTCGGGGACGGCGAGCTCCTACAATGAGCAGTTCTTC. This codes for CASSSGTASSYNEQFF.

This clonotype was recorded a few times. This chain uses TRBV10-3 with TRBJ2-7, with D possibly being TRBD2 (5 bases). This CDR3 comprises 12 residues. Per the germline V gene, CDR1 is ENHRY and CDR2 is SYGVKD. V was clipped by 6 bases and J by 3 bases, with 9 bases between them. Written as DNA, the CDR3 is TGTGCCATCAGAAACGGGAACTACGAGCAGTACTTC. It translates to CAIRNGNYEQYF.

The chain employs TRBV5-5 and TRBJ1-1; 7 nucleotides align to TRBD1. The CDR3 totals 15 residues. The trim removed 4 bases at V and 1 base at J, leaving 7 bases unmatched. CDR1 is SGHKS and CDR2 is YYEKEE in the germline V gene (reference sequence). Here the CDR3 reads CASSILRTGNTEAFF. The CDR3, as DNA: TGTGCCAGCAGCATTCTTCGGACAGGGAACACTGAAGCTTTCTTT.

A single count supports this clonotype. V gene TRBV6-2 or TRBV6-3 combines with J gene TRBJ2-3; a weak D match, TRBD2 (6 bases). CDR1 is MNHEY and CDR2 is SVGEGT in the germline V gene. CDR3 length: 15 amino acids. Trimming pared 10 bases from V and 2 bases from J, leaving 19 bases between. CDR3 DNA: TGTGCCACCACGAGAAGGAGCGGGCTCACAGATACGCAGTATTTT. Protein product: CATTRRSGLTDTQYF.